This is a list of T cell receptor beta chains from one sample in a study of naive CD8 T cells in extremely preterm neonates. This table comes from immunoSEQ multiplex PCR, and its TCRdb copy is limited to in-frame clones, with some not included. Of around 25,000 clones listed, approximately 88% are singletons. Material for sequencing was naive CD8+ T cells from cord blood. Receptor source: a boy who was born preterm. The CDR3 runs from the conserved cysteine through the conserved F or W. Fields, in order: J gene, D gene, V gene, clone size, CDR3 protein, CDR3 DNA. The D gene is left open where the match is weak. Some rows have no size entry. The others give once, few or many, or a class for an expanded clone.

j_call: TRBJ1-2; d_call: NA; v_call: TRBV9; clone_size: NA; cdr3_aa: CASSGYLYGYTF; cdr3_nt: TGTGCCAGCAGCGGATACCTCTATGGCTACACCTTC
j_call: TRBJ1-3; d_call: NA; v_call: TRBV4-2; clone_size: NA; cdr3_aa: CASSQEAPGSSGNTIYF; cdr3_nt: TGTGCCAGCAGCCAAGAAGCCCCGGGAAGCTCTGGAAACACCATATATTTT
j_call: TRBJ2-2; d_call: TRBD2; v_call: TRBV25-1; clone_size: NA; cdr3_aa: CASTSGGAGELFF; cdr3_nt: TGTGCCAGCACTAGCGGGGGGGCCGGGGAGCTGTTTTTT
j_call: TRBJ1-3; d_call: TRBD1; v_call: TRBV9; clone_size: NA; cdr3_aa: CASSVGQGSGNTIYF; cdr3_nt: TGTGCCAGCAGCGTGGGACAGGGGTCTGGAAACACCATATATTTT
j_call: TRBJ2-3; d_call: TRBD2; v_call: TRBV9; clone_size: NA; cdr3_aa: CASSPGLAGADTQYF; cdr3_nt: TGTGCCAGCAGCCCCGGACTAGCGGGGGCAGATACGCAGTATTTT
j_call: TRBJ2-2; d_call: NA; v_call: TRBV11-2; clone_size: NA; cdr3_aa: CASSGGTGELFF; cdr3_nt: TGTGCCAGCAGCGGGGGCACCGGGGAGCTGTTTTTT
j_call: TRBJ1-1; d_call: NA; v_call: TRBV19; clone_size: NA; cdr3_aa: CASSISDTEAFF; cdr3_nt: TGTGCCAGTAGTATCTCCGACACTGAAGCTTTCTTT
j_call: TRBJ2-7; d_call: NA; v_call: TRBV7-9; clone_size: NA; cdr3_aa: CASSLNLYEQYF; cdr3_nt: TGTGCCAGCAGCCTCAACCTTTACGAGCAGTACTTC
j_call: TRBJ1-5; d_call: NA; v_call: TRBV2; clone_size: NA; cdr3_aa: CASSEGHNQPQHF; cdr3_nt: TGTGCCAGCAGTGAGGGACACAATCAGCCCCAGCATTTT
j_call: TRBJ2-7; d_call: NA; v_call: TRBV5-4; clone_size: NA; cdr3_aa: CASSWFQGFEQYF; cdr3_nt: TGTGCCAGCAGCTGGTTCCAGGGGTTCGAGCAGTACTTC
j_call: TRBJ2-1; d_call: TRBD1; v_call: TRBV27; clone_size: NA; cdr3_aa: CASSLWTGYNEQFF; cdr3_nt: TGTGCCAGCAGTTTATGGACAGGGTACAATGAGCAGTTCTTC
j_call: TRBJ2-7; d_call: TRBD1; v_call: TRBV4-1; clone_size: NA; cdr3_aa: CASSQRGQGDYEQYF; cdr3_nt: TGCGCCAGCAGCCAAAGGGGACAGGGGGACTACGAGCAGTACTTC
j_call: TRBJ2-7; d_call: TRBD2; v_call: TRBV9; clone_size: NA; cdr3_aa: CASSVTRGGYEQYF; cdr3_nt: TGTGCCAGCAGCGTCACGCGGGGGGGCTACGAGCAGTACTTC
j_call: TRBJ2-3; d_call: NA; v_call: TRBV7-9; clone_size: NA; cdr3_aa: CASSPQGTDTQYF; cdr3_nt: TGTGCCAGCAGCCCCCAGGGAACAGATACGCAGTATTTT
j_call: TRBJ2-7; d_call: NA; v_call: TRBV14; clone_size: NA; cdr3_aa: CASSQGGEQYF; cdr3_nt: TGTGCCAGCAGCCAAGGGGGCGAGCAGTACTTC
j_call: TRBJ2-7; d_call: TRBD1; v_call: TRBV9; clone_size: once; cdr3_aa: CASSAGGEQYF; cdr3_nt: TGTGCCAGCAGCGCAGGGGGCGAGCAGTACTTC
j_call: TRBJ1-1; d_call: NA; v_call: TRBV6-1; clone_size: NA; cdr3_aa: CASSEAGGTEAFF; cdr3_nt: TGTGCCAGCAGTGAAGCAGGGGGCACTGAAGCTTTCTTT
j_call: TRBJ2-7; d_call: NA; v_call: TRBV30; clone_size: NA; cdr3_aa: CAWSAGSYEQYF; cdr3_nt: TGTGCCTGGAGTGCGGGCTCCTACGAGCAGTACTTC
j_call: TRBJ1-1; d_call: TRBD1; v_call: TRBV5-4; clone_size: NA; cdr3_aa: CASSDRVNTEAFF; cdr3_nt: TGTGCCAGCAGCGACAGGGTGAACACTGAAGCTTTCTTT
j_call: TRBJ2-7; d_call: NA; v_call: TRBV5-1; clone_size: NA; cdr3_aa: CASSLDLSYEQYF; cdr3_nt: TGCGCCAGCAGCTTGGACTTATCCTACGAGCAGTACTTC
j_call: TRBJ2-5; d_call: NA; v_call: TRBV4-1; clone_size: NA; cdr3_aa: CASSQELDPETQYF; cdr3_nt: TGCGCCAGCAGCCAAGAACTAGATCCAGAGACCCAGTACTTC
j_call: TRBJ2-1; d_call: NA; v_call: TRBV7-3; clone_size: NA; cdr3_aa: CASSLTGDNEQFF; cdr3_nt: TGTGCCAGCAGCTTAACAGGGGACAATGAGCAGTTCTTC
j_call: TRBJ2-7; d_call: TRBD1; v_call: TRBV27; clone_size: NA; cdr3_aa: CASSWTGSYEQYF; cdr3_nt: TGTGCCAGCAGTTGGACAGGAAGCTACGAGCAGTACTTC
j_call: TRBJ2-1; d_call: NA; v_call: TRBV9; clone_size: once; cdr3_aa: CASRPTSGNEQFF; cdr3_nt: TGTGCCAGCAGGCCGACTAGTGGCAATGAGCAGTTCTTC
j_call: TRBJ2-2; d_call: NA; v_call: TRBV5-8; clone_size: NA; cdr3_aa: CASRTGELFF; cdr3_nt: TGTGCCAGCAGAACCGGGGAGCTGTTTTTT
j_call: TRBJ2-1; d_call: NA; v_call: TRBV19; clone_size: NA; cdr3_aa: CASSISSMGEQFF; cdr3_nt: TGTGCCAGTAGTATTAGTAGCATGGGTGAGCAGTTCTTC
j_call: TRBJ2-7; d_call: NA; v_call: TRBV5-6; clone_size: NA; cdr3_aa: CASSLDLYEQYF; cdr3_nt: TGTGCCAGCAGCTTGGACCTTTACGAGCAGTACTTC
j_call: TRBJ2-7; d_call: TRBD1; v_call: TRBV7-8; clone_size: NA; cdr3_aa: CASSLRGPTYEQYF; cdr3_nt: TGTGCCAGCAGCTTGAGGGGGCCCACCTACGAGCAGTACTTC
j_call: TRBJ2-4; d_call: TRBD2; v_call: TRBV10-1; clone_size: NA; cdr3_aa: CARLAGKNIQYF; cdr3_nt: TGCGCCAGACTAGCGGGCAAAAACATTCAGTACTTC